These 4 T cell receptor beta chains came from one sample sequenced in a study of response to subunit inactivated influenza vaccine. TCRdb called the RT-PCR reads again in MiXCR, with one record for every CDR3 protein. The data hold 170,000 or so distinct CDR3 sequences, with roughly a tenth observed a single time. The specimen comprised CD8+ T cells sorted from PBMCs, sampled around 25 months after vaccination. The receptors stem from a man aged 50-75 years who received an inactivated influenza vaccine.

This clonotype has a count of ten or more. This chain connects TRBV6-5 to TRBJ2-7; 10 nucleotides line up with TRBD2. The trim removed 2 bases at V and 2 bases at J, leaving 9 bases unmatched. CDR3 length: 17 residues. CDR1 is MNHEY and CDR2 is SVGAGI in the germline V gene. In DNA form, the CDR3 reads TGTGCCAGCAGTTACGAAATAGCGGGGGGTGAGACCTACGAGCAGTACTTC. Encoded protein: CASSYEIAGGETYEQYF.

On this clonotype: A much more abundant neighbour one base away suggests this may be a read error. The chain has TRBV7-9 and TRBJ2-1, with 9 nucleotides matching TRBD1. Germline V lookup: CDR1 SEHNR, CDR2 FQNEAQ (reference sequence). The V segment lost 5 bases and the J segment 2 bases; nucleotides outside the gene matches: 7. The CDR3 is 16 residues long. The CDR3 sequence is CASSVVGTGPYNEQFF. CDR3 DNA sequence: TGTGCCAGCAGCGTAGTTGGGACAGGGCCCTACAATGAGCAGTTCTTC.

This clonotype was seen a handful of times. For the CDR3, the DNA is TGTGCCAGCAGCCAAGACGGCGGGAGCGGGGCAGATACGCAGTATTTT. Protein product: CASSQDGGSGADTQYF. The chain combines TRBV4-2 with TRBJ2-3, with TRBD2 matching 7 bases. Germline V CDR1 and CDR2: LGHNA, YNFKEQ. J gave up 4 bases and V 0 bases, and 7 bases lay outside the gene matches. This CDR3 has 16 amino acids.

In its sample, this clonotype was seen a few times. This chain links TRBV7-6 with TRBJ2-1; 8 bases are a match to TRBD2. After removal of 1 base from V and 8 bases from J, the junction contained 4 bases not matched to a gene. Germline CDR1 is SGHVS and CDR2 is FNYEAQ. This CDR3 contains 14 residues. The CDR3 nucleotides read TGTGCCAGCAGCTTAGGTCGCGGGGGGTATGAGCAGTTCTTC. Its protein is CASSLGRGGYEQFF.